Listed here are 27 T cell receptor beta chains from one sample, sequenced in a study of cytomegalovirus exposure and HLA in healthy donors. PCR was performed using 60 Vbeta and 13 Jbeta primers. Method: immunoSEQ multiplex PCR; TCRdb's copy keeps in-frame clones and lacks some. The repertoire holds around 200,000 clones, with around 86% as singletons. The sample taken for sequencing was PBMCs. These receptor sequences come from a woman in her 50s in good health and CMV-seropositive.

CDR3 nucleotide sequence: TGTGCCAGCAGTGACTACAGGGGGAGGACTGAAGCTTTCTTT. It specifies CASSDYRGRTEAFF. The chain uses TRBV25-1 and TRBJ1-1; TRBD1 aligns across 8 bases. Germline CDR1 MGHDK, CDR2 SYGVNS. The J segment lost 5 bases and the V segment lost 3 bases, leaving 5 bases of the junction unmatched. This CDR3 has 14 amino acids.

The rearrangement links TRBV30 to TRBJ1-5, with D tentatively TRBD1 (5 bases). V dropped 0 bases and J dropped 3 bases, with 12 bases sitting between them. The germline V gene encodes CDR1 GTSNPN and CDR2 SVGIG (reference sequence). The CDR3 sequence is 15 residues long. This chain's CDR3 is CAWSVGRGDNQPQHF. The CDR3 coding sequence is TGTGCCTGGAGTGTAGGGAGGGGTGACAATCAGCCCCAGCATTTT.

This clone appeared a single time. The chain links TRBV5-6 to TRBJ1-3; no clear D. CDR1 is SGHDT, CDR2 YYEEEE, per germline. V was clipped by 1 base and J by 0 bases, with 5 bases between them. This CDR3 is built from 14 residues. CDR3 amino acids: CASSLTYSGNTIYF. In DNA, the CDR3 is TGTGCCAGCAGCTTGACCTACTCTGGAAACACCATATATTTT. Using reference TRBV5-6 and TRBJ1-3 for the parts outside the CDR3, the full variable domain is DAGVTQSPTHLIKTRGQQVTLRCSPKSGHDTVSWYQQALGQGPQFIFQYYEEEERQRGNFPDRFSGHQFPNYSSELNVNALLLGDSALYLCASSLTYSGNTIYFGEGSWLTVV.

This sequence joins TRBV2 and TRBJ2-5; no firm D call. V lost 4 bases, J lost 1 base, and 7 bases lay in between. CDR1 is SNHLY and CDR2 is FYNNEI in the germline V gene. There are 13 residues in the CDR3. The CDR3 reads CASSVNSQETQYF. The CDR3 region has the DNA TGTGCCAGCAGTGTCAACAGCCAAGAGACCCAGTACTTC.

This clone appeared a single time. As DNA, the CDR3 is TGCGCCAGCAGCCTGGACAGGGCCCTCTATGGCTACACCTTC. As protein: CASSLDRALYGYTF. J is TRBJ1-2 and V is TRBV4-3, with TRBD1 matching over 8 bases. There are 14 residues in the CDR3. Germline lookup yields CDR1 LGHNA and CDR2 YSLEER. The V and J ends lost 4 bases and 4 bases, in that order; junction bases with no gene match: 5.

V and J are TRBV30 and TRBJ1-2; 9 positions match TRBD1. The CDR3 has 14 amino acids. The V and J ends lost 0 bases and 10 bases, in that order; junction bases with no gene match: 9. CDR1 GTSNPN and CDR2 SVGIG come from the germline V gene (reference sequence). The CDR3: CAWSVRGTGSVYTF. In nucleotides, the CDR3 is TGTGCCTGGAGTGTACGCGGGACAGGGAGCGTCTACACCTTC.

As DNA, the CDR3 is TGTGCCTGTCGACAGGACCTGGACACTGAAGCTTTCTTT. It codes for CACRQDLDTEAFF. This rearrangement joins TRBV30 to TRBJ1-1, with TRBD1 as a possible D gene (6 bases). Germline-derived CDR1 and CDR2 are GTSNPN and SVGIG (reference sequence). Trimming stripped 6 bases from V and 3 bases from J, with 14 bases between. The CDR3 loop spans 13 amino acids.

The CDR3 loop is CASSPGAGGLQETQYF. As DNA, the CDR3 is TGTGCCAGCAGCCCTGGCGCGGGGGGGCTCCAAGAGACCCAGTACTTC. V usage is TRBV5-4 and J usage is TRBJ2-5; TRBD2 matches at 9 bases. Germline CDR1 and CDR2: SGHNT and YYREEE (reference sequence). The V and J ends lost 4 bases and 1 base, in that order; junction bases with no gene match: 8. The CDR3 has 16 amino acids.

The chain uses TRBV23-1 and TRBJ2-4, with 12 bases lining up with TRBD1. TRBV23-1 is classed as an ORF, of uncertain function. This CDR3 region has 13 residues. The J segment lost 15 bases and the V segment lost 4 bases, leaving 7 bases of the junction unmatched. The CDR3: CASSRPGQGARYF. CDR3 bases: TGCGCCAGCAGTCGACCGGGACAGGGGGCGCGGTACTTC.

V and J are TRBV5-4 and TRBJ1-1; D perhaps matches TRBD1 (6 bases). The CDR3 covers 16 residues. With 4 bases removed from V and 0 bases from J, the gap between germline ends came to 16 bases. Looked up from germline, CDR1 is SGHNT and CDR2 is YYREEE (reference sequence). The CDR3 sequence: CASSPWAGDMNTEAFF. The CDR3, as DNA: TGTGCCAGCAGCCCTTGGGCAGGGGATATGAACACTGAAGCTTTCTTT.

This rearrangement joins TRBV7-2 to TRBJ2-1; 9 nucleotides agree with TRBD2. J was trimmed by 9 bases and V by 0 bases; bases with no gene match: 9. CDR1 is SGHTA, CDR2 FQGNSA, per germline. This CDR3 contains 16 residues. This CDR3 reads CASSLAPSGVSGEQFF. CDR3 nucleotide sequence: TGTGCCAGCAGCTTAGCGCCTAGCGGGGTTAGCGGTGAGCAGTTCTTC.

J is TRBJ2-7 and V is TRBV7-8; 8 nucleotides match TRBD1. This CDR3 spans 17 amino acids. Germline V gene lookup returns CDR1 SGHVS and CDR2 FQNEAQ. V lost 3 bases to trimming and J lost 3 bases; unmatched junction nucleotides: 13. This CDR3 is CASSLTGVAGRVYEQYF. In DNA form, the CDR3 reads TGTGCCAGCAGCTTGACAGGGGTGGCAGGGAGAGTCTACGAGCAGTACTTC.

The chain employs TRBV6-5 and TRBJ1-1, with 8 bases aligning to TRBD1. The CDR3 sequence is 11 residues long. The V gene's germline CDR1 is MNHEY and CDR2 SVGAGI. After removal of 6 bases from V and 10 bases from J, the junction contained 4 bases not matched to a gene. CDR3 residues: CASRVQGVAFF. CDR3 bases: TGTGCCAGCAGAGTACAGGGGGTAGCTTTCTTT.

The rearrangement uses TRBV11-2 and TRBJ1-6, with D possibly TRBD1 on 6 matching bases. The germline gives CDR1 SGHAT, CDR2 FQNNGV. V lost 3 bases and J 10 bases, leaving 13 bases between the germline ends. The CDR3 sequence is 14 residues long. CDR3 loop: CASSFAGAESPLHF. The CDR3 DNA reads TGTGCCAGCAGCTTCGCGGGGGCGGAATCACCCCTCCACTTT.

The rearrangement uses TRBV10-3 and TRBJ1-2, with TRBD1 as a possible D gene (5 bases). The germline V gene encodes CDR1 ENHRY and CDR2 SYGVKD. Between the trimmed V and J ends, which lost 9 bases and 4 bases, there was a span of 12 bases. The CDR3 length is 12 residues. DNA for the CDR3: TGTGCCATTTCAAGCAGGGCCTATGGCTACACCTTC. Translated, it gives CAISSRAYGYTF.

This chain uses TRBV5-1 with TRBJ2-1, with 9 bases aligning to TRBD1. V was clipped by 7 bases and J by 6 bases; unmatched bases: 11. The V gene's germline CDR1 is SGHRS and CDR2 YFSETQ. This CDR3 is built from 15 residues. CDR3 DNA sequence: TGCGCCAGCGGCCAAACGGGACAGGGAGGCAATGAGCAGTTCTTC. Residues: CASGQTGQGGNEQFF.

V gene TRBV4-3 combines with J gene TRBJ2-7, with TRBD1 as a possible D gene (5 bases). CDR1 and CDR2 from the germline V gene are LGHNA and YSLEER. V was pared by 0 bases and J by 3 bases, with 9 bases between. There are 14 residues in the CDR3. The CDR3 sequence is CASSQDLDNYEQYF. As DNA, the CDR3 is TGCGCCAGCAGCCAAGATCTGGACAACTACGAGCAGTACTTC.

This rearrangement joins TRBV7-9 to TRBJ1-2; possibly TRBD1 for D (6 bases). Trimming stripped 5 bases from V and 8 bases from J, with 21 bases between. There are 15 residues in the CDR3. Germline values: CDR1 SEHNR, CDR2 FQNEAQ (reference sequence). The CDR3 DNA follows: TGTGCCAGCAGCACACAGAACGACAGGTCTGACGGCTACACCTTC. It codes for CASSTQNDRSDGYTF.

In DNA form, the CDR3 reads TGCGCCAGCAGCCGGCTAGGTGCGCCGAGCTATGGCTACACCTTC. Amino acid sequence: CASSRLGAPSYGYTF. J is TRBJ1-2 and V is TRBV5-1; D is ambiguous. Trimming cost V 4 bases and J 4 bases, with 17 bases left between them. The CDR3 loop spans 15 amino acids. Germline CDR1 reads SGHRS; CDR2 reads YFSETQ.

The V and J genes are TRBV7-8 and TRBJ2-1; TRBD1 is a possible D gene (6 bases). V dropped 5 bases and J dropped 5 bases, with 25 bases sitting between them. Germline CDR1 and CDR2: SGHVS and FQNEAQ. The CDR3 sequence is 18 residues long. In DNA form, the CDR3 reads TGTGCCAGCAGCGAGTGGGTAGGACAGTCCCTAAGAGACAATGAGCAGTTCTTC. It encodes CASSEWVGQSLRDNEQFF.

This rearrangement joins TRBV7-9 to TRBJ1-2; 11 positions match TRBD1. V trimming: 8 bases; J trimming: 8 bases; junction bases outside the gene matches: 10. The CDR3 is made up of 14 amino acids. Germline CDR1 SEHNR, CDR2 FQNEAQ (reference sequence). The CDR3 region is CASSVPGQGGGYTF. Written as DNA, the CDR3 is TGTGCCAGCTCAGTACCGGGACAGGGGGGCGGCTACACCTTC.

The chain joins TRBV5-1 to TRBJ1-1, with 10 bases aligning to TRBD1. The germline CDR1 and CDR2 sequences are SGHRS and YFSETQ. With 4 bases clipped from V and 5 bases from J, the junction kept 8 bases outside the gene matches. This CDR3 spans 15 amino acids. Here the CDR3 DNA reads TGCGCCAGCAGCCCGACGACAGGGGGCTATACTGAAGCTTTCTTT. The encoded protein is CASSPTTGGYTEAFF.

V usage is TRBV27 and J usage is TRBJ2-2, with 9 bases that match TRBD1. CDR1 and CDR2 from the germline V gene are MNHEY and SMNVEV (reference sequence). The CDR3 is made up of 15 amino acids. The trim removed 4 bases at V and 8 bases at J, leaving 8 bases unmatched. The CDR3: CASSSTGTGIGELFF. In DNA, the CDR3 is TGTGCCAGCAGTTCAACCGGGACAGGGATTGGGGAGCTGTTTTTT.

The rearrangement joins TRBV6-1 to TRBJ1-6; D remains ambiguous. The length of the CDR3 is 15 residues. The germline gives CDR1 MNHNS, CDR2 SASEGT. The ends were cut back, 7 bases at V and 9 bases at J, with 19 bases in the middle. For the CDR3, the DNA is TGTGCCAGCATCGAACGGCCGGGGTGGGGTTCACCCCTCCACTTT. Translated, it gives CASIERPGWGSPLHF.

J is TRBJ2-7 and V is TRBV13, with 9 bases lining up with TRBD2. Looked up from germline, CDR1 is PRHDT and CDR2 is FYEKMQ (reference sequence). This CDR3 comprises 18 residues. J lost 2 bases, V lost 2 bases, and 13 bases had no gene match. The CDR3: CASSLTRLPGLAPYEQYF. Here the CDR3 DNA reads TGTGCCAGCAGCTTAACCCGGCTGCCGGGACTAGCCCCCTACGAGCAGTACTTC.

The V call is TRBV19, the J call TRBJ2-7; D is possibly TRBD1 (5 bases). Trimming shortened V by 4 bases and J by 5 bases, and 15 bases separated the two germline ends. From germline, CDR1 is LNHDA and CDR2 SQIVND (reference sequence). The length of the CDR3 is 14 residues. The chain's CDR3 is CASSRGGPSDEQYF. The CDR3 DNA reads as TGTGCCAGTAGTAGGGGCGGCCCCTCGGACGAGCAGTACTTC.

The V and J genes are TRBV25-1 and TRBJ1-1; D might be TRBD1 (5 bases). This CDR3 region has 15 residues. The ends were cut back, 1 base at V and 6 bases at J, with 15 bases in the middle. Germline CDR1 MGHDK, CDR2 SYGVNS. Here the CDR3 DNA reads TGTGCCAGCAGTGAATCTAGGGGTGTTCGAGCTGAAGCTTTCTTT. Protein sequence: CASSESRGVRAEAFF.